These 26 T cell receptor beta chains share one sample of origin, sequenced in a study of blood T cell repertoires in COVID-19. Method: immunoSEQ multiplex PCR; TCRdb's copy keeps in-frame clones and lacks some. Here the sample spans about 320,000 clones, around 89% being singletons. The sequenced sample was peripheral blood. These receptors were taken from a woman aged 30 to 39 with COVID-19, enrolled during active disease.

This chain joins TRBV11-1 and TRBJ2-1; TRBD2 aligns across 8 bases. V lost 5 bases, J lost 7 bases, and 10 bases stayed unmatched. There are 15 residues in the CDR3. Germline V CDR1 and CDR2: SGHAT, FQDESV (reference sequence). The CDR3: CASSTRLASGNEQFF. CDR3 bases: TGTGCCAGCAGCACCCGACTAGCGTCGGGGAATGAGCAGTTCTTC.

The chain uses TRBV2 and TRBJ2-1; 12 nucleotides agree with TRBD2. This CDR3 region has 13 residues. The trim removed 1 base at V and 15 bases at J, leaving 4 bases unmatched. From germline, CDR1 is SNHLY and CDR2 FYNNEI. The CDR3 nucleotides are TGTGCCAGCAGTGAAGGGACTAGCGGGGCACTGTTCTTC. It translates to CASSEGTSGALFF.

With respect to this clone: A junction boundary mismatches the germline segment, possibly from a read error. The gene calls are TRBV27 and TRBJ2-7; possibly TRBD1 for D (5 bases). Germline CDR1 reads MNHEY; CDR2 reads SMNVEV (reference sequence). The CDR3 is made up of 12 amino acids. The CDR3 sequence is CVSSKGPGEQYF. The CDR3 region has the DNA TGTGTCAGCAGTAAGGGGCCAGGGGAGCAGTACTTC.

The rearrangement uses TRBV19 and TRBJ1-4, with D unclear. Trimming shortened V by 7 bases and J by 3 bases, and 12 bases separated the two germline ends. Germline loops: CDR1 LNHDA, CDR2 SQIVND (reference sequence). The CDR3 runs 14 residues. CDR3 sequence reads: CASTDYSSNEKLFF. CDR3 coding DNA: TGTGCCAGTACCGACTACTCTTCTAATGAAAAACTGTTTTTT.

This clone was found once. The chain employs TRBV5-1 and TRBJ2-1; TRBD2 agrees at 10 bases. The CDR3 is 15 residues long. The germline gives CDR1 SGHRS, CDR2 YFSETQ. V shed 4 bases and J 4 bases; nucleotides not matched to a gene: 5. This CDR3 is CASSLTSGSYNEQFF. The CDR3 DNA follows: TGCGCCAGCAGCCTGACTAGCGGGTCGTACAATGAGCAGTTCTTC.

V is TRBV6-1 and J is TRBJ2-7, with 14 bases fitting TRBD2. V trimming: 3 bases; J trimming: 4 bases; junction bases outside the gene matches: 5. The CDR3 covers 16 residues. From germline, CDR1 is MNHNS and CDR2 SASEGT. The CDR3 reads CASSEGLAGAGYEQYV. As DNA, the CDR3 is TGTGCCAGCAGTGAGGGACTAGCGGGGGCAGGATACGAGCAGTACGTC.

CDR3 DNA sequence: TGTGCCAGCAGTTGGACAGGGGGCTCTTCACCCCTCCACTTT. Amino acid sequence: CASSWTGGSSPLHF. The rearrangement joins TRBV28 to TRBJ1-6, with TRBD1 matching over 11 bases. V shed 4 bases, J shed 9 bases, and the junction held 2 bases outside the gene matches. Germline V gene lookup returns CDR1 MDHEN and CDR2 SYDVKM. The CDR3 loop spans 14 amino acids.

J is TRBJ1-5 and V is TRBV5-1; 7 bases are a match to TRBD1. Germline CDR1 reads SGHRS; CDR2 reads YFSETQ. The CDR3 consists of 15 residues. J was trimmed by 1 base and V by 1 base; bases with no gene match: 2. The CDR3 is CASSLSDRSNQPQHF. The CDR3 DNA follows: TGCGCCAGCAGCTTGTCGGACAGGAGCAATCAGCCCCAGCATTTT.

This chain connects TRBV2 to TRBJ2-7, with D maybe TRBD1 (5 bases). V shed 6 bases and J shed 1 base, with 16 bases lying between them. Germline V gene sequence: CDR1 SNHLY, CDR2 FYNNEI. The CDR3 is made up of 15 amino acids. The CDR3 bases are TGTGCCAGCAGGTTAAGCAGGGTCAGATCCTACGAGCAGTACTTC. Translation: CASRLSRVRSYEQYF.

The CDR3 DNA is TGTGCCAGCAGCGACCGGGACAGACTCTACGAGCAGTACGTC. Its protein product is CASSDRDRLYEQYV. The chain employs TRBV7-9 and TRBJ2-7; 7 nucleotides line up with TRBD1. Germline V lookup: CDR1 SEHNR, CDR2 FQNEAQ (reference sequence). V gave up 5 bases and J gave up 3 bases; unmatched junction bases: 7. This CDR3 contains 14 residues.

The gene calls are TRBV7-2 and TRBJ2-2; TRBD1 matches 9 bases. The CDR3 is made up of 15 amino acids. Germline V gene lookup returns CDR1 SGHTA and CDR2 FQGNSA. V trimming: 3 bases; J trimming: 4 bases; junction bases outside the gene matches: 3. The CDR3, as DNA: TGTGCCAGCAGCTTCCAGACAGGGGGCACCGGGGAGCTGTTTTTT. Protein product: CASSFQTGGTGELFF.

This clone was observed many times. This chain's CDR3 is CASSIGTRHEAFF. CDR3 sequence (DNA): TGTGCCAGTAGTATCGGGACACGGCATGAAGCTTTCTTT. The chain recombines TRBV19 with TRBJ1-1, with D tentatively TRBD1 (6 bases). Germline lookup yields CDR1 LNHDA and CDR2 SQIVND (reference sequence). CDR3 size: 13 residues. Trimming took 3 bases from V and 7 from J, leaving 12 bases between them.

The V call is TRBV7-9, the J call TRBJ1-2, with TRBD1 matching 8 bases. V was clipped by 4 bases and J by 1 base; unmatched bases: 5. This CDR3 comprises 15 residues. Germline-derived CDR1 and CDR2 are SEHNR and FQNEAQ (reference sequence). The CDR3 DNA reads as TGTGCCAGCAGCTACTGGGACAGGAATAACTATGGCTACACCTTC. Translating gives CASSYWDRNNYGYTF.

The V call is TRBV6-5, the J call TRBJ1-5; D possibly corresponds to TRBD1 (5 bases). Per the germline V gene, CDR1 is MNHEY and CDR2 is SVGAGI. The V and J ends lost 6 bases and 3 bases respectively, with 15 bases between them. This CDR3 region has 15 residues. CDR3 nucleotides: TGTGCCAGCAGCCGCGGGACGGGTTTCAATCAGCCCCAGCATTTT. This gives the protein CASSRGTGFNQPQHF.

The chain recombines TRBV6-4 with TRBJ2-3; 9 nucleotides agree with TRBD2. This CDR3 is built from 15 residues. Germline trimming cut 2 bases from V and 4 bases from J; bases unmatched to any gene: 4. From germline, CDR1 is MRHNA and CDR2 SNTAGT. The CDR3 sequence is CASSDAGGPSDTQYF. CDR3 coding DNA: TGTGCCAGCAGTGACGCGGGGGGGCCCTCAGATACGCAGTATTTT.

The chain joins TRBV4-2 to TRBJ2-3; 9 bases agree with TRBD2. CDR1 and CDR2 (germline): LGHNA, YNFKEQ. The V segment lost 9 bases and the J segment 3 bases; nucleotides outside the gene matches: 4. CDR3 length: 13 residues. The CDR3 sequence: CASSGGRTDTQYF. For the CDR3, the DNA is TGTGCCAGTAGCGGGGGCAGGACAGATACGCAGTATTTT.

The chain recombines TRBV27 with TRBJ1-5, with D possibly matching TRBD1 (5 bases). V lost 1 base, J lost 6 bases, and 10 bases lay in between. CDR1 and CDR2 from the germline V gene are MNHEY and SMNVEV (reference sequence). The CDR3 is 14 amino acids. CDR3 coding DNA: TGTGCCAGCAGTTTATATTACGGGGGTCAGCCCCAGCATTTT. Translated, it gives CASSLYYGGQPQHF.

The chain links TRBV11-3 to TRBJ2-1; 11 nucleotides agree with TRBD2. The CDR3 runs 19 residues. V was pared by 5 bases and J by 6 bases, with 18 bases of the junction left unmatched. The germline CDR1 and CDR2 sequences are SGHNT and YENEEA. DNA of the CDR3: TGTGCCAGCAGCCCACCCTATGCTCTAGCGGGGGGACGTTCCAATGAGCAGTTCTTC. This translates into CASSPPYALAGGRSNEQFF.

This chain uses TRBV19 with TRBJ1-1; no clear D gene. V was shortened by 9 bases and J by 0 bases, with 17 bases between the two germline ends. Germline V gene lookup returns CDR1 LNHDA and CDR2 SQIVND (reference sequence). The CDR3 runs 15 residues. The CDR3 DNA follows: TGTGCCAGCCGGGGTGGGTCGGGCTTGAACACTGAAGCTTTCTTT. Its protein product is CASRGGSGLNTEAFF.

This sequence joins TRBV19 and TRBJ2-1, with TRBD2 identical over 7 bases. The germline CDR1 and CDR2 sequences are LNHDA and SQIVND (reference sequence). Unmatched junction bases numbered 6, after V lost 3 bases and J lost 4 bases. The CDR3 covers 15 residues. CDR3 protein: CASSIYAGDYNEQFF. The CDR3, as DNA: TGTGCCAGTAGTATTTATGCGGGGGATTACAATGAGCAGTTCTTC.

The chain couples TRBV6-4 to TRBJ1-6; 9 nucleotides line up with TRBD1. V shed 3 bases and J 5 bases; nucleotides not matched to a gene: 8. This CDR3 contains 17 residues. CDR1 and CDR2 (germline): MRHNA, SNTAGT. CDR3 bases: TGTGCCAGCAGTGAGGAACAGGGGGCGAAGAATAATTCACCCCTCCACTTT. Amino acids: CASSEEQGAKNNSPLHF.

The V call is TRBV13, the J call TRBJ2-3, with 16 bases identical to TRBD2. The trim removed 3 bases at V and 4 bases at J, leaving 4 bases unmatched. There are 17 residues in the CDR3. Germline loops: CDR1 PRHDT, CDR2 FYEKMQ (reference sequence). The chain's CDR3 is CASSFGTSGGAPDTQYF. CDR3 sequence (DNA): TGTGCCAGCAGCTTTGGGACTAGCGGGGGGGCGCCAGATACGCAGTATTTT.

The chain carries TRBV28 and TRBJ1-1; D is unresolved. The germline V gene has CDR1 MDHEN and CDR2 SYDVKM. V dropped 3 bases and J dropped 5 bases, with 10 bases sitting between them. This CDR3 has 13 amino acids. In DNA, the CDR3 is TGTGCCAGCAGTTTGGCGGGGAGGACTGAAGCTTTCTTT. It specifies CASSLAGRTEAFF. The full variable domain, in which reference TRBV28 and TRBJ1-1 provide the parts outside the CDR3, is DVKVTQSSRYLVKRTGEKVFLECVQDMDHENMFWYRQDPGLGLRLIYFSYDVKMKEKGDIPEGYSVSREKKERFSLILESASTNQTSMYLCASSLAGRTEAFFGQGTRLTVV.

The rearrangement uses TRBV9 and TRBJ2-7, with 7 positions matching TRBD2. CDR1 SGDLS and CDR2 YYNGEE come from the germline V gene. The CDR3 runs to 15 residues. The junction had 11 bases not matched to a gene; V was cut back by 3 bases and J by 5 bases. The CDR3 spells CASSAYPGLIHEQYF. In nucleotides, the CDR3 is TGTGCCAGCAGCGCATATCCGGGACTAATTCACGAGCAGTACTTC.

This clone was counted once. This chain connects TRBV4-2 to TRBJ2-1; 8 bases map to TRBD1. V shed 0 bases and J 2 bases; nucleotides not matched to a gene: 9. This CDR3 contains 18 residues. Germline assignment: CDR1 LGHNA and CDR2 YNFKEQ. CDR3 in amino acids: CASSQDPFETGAYNEQFF. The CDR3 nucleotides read TGTGCCAGCAGCCAAGACCCTTTTGAGACAGGGGCCTACAATGAGCAGTTCTTC.

CDR3 DNA: TGTGCCAGCAGCAAAGTGGGGGGGCGCGAGGTTCATGAGCAGTTCTTC. Its translation is CASSKVGGREVHEQFF. The chain joins TRBV21-1 to TRBJ2-1; the table's D call of TRBD2 was not tested on the DNA. TRBV21-1 counts as a pseudogene. CDR3 length: 16 amino acids.